This T cell receptor beta chain was retrieved from a study of blood T cell repertoires in COVID-19 (dated by TCRdb to 2018 to 2021). Regarding the study in general: Samples from collaborators originated in the United States, Italy and Spain and spanned both the acute and convalescent phases of COVID-19. The samples were drawn from the first 160 participants of the ongoing ImmuneRACE study and from over 950 subjects provided by 6 global collaborators. Sample metadata almost always included a de-identified subject ID, COVID-19 status, age in years and sex. Where HLA class I and class II types were available, the types were taken from metadata supplied by the sample provider, not from assay-based typing. The prospective study material was composed of cDNA or gDNA derived from T cells, B-cell-depleted T cells, or PBMCs. The repertoires were released in a freely available public database intended as a resource for research on the immune response to SARS-CoV-2. Deeply sampled blood TCRbeta repertoires from subjects exposed to, actively infected with, or recovered from COVID-19 were included in the dataset. Overall study outcomes, separate from this receptor: Clinical and demographic metadata were provided uncurated, with the amount varying by source and participant.

This clone was observed many times. Its antigen remains unidentified. It has no much larger one-base neighbor in the sample; base qualities were not kept. Participants in the prospective study were enrolled through a virtual design, were aged roughly 18 to 100 years, and lived in roughly 24 United States geographic areas. To assign participants to cohorts, the prospective study relied on clinical history that participants themselves reported in a screening survey and a study questionnaire. Recovered participants in ImmuneRACE Cohort 3 were defined as having two consecutive negative NP/OP PCR tests, clearance from a healthcare professional, or resolution of symptoms. In the prospective study, whole blood, serum and a nasopharyngeal or oropharyngeal swab were collected from each participant by mobile phlebotomists. Over an approximately 2-month period, participants in the prospective study had the option of providing additional blood draws and questionnaires. Before DNA extraction, blood samples from the prospective study were shipped at room temperature or frozen.

TCRbeta CDR3 regions were amplified from genomic DNA by means of the immunoSEQ Assay, a bias-controlled multiplex PCR. Per the source publication's procedure: The number of nucleated cells in each sample was estimated from the amplification of reference gene primers within the assay. To quantify the absolute abundance of each unique TCRbeta CDR3 rearrangement, sequence reads were collapsed and filtered. Productive Simpson clonality was computed per sample as the square root of Simpson's diversity index over productive rearrangements. The table comes from immuneACCESS by way of TCRdb, which keeps in-frame sequences with V and J called. Part of the clones is missing from these tables; in studies checked, under half for an unresolved V gene and the rest for unknown reasons. V and J calls and clone size are given by that table; D and trimming were obtained from the DNA. The sample contains about 190,000 clones, approximately 88% of them found a single time. More than 2.5% of the sample lies in the top ten.

Reading the germline V gene gives CDR1 MDHEN and CDR2 SYDVKM. Trimming takes 10 bases from V and 5 bases from J, and the germline ends sit 8 bases apart. From the cysteine up to the phenylalanine, the CDR3 has a length of 10 residues. Only the CDR3 DNA is retained, 30 bases long and in frame from the first base. The specimen was PBMCs or T cells enriched from blood (not recorded which). The origin of this receptor is a woman in her thirties who had recovered from COVID-19. The sequence joins TRBV28 to TRBJ1-2, with no confident D gene call. DNA sequence: TGTGCCACTGGGAGTTATGGCTACACCTTC. Its protein product is CATGSYGYTF.